Sequencing of this TCR beta chain was carried out in a study of Ad26.COV2.S vaccination and SARS-CoV-2 variants. As to treatment: around 19 received Ad26.COV2.S at low or high dose, single or two shots; roughly 5 received placebo; per-sample allocation not given. The study sampled participants on day 63 after the first vaccine or placebo injection. Between the trimmed V and J ends, which lost 3 bases and 8 bases, there was a span of 15 bases. The CDR3 covers 14 residues. In germline, CDR1 is SGHNT, CDR2 YYREEE (reference sequence). This table comes from immunoSEQ multiplex PCR, and its TCRdb copy is limited to in-frame clones, with some not included. The data hold under 300,000 clones, with approximately 88% observed a single time.

The sample was peripheral blood, taken in a trial of Ad26.COV2.S vaccine versus placebo. The V and J genes are TRBV5-4 and TRBJ2-1; D gene uncertain. This TCR came from a person aged 18-65 years who received the Ad26.COV2.S COVID-19 vaccine or a placebo. This chain's CDR3 is CASSYLNKLDEQFF. The CDR3 region has the DNA TGTGCCAGCAGCTACCTTAATAAGCTCGATGAGCAGTTCTTC.